These 23 T cell receptor beta chains were all obtained from the same sample, sequenced in a study of blood T cell repertoires in COVID-19. This table comes from immunoSEQ multiplex PCR, and its TCRdb copy is limited to in-frame clones, with some not included. The sample lists more than 200,000 clones, under 85% occurring once. Source material: PBMCs or T cells enriched from blood (not recorded which). The receptors come from a man aged 55 to 70 who had recovered from COVID-19.

The V and J genes are TRBV4-1 and TRBJ2-1; 9 bases map to TRBD2. The CDR3 loop spans 16 amino acids. Trimming removed 0 bases from V and 14 bases from J; junction bases left unmatched: 14. Germline values: CDR1 MGHRA, CDR2 YSYEKL. The CDR3 nucleotides are TGCGCCAGCAGCCAAGATGGAGGACAGCGGGGGGTTAAGGAGTTCTTC. It yields the protein CASSQDGGQRGVKEFF.

This chain connects TRBV4-2 to TRBJ1-4; D call uncertain. V lost 0 bases to trimming and J lost 0 bases, with 8 bases between them. This CDR3 has 16 amino acids. Germline V gives CDR1 LGHNA, CDR2 YNFKEQ. CDR3 DNA sequence: TGTGCCAGCAGCCAAGATCTGGGAGCAACTAATGAAAAACTGTTTTTT. This gives the protein CASSQDLGATNEKLFF.

For this clone: The sample holds other DNA sequences that translate to the same CDR3. This chain connects TRBV7-2 to TRBJ1-1; TRBD1 agrees at 7 bases. V lost 3 bases, J lost 2 bases, and 3 bases stayed unmatched. Germline V gives CDR1 SGHTA, CDR2 FQGNSA. The CDR3 is 14 residues long. The CDR3 loop reads CASSLNRGNTEAFF. Here the CDR3 DNA reads TGTGCCAGCAGCTTGAACAGGGGTAACACTGAAGCTTTCTTT. Combining the CDR3 with reference TRBV7-2 and TRBJ1-1 gives the whole variable domain GAGVSQSPSNKVTEKGKDVELRCDPISGHTALYWYRQSLGQGLEFLIYFQGNSAPDKSGLPSDRFSAERTGGSVSTLTIQRTQQEDSAVYLCASSLNRGNTEAFFGQGTRLTVV.

The J gene is TRBJ2-1, the V gene TRBV7-9, with D possibly TRBD2 on 5 matching bases. The CDR3 totals 18 residues. Looked up from germline, CDR1 is SEHNR and CDR2 is FQNEAQ (reference sequence). The ends were cut back, 2 bases at V and 7 bases at J, with 24 bases in the middle. The CDR3 DNA sequence: TGTGCCAGCAGCTTATTTGGGCTAGCAAAGGCCACGGGGAATGAGCAGTTCTTC. Translated, it gives CASSLFGLAKATGNEQFF. Together with reference TRBV7-9 and TRBJ2-1, the CDR3 gives the full variable domain: DTGVSQNPRHKITKRGQNVTFRCDPISEHNRLYWYRQTLGQGPEFLTYFQNEAQLEKSRLLSDRFSAERPKGSFSTLEIQRTEQGDSAMYLCASSLFGLAKATGNEQFFGPGTRLTVL.

The CDR3 region is CASSGDRGPYGYTF. CDR3 coding DNA: TGTGCCAGCAGCGGAGACAGGGGGCCCTATGGCTACACCTTC. The rearrangement uses TRBV9 and TRBJ1-2, with 10 bases fitting TRBD1. From germline, CDR1 is SGDLS and CDR2 YYNGEE. V shed 3 bases, J shed 4 bases, and the junction held 3 bases outside the gene matches. The CDR3 has 14 residues.

In nucleotides, the CDR3 is TGTGCCAGCAGCTTGGACACCTACGAGCAGTACTTC. Protein product: CASSLDTYEQYF. This chain uses TRBV5-5 with TRBJ2-7; D unclear. V was shortened by 0 bases and J by 2 bases, with 3 bases between the two germline ends. Germline V gives CDR1 SGHKS, CDR2 YYEKEE (reference sequence). The CDR3 contains 12 residues.

The V call is TRBV3-1 (or the pseudogene TRBV3-2), the J call TRBJ1-1; maybe TRBD1 (6 bases). This CDR3 region has 12 residues. V was cut by 2 bases and J by 9 bases, with 10 bases left in between. Germline CDR1 reads LGHDT; CDR2 reads YNNKEL (reference sequence). The DNA of the CDR3 is TGTGCCAGCAGCCAATCCGGGACAAAAGCTTTCTTT. Its translation: CASSQSGTKAFF.

The V and J genes are TRBV7-9 and TRBJ1-6; 9 positions match TRBD1. Trimming at V came to 4 bases and at J to 6 bases, leaving 1 base not matched to a gene. The germline V gene encodes CDR1 SEHNR and CDR2 FQNEAQ (reference sequence). The CDR3 spans 14 residues. CDR3 sequence reads: CASSSDRGNSPLHF. The CDR3 DNA follows: TGTGCCAGCAGCTCGGACAGGGGTAATTCACCCCTCCACTTT.

There are a few counts of this clone. The chain is built from TRBV5-5 and TRBJ2-2, with 10 bases fitting TRBD1. V lost 3 bases to trimming and J lost 9 bases; unmatched junction nucleotides: 11. This CDR3 is 16 amino acids long. Germline loops: CDR1 SGHKS, CDR2 YYEKEE (reference sequence). CDR3 DNA: TGTGCCAGCAGCTCTCCCTGGGACAGGGGAGTACGGGAGCTGTTTTTT. It specifies CASSSPWDRGVRELFF.

This chain connects TRBV11-2 to TRBJ2-3, with D perhaps matching TRBD1 (6 bases). Germline loops: CDR1 SGHAT, CDR2 FQNNGV. Trimming took 4 bases from V and 2 from J, leaving 16 bases between them. The CDR3 extends over 16 amino acids. The CDR3 sequence is CASSSPTGPNTDTQYF. The CDR3 nucleotides read TGTGCCAGCAGCTCTCCGACAGGTCCTAACACAGATACGCAGTATTTT.

The chain combines TRBV19 with TRBJ1-4, with D perhaps matching TRBD1 (5 bases). Germline lookup yields CDR1 LNHDA and CDR2 SQIVND (reference sequence). CDR3 length equals 15 residues. V was clipped by 3 bases and J by 5 bases, with 13 bases between them. The CDR3 DNA reads TGTGCCAGTAGTATGGGGGGACTGGAAAATGAAAAACTGTTTTTT. It is translated as CASSMGGLENEKLFF. Variable domain in full (rest from reference TRBV19 and TRBJ1-4): DGGITQSPKYLFRKEGQNVTLSCEQNLNHDAMYWYRQDPGQGLRLIYYSQIVNDFQKGDIAEGYSVSREKKESFPLTVTSAQKNPTAFYLCASSMGGLENEKLFFGSGTQLSVL.

The chain couples TRBV9 to TRBJ2-2; a weak D match, TRBD2 (7 bases). CDR3 length: 15 residues. Trimming took off 1 base at V and 7 bases at J, with 14 bases between the two ends. Germline CDR1 reads SGDLS; CDR2 reads YYNGEE. The DNA of the CDR3 is TGTGCCAGCAGCGTATCGGGGGGCCGGATCGGGGAGCTGTTTTTT. Translating it yields CASSVSGGRIGELFF.

The CDR3 DNA reads TGTGCCAGCAGTTTATCGACAGGGGGCGATCAGCCCCAGCATTTT. Its translation: CASSLSTGGDQPQHF. This chain joins TRBV27 and TRBJ1-5, with TRBD1 matching 10 bases. Germline lookup yields CDR1 MNHEY and CDR2 SMNVEV (reference sequence). CDR3 size: 15 residues. The trim removed 0 bases at V and 5 bases at J, leaving 1 base unmatched.

There are a few counts of this clone. The rearrangement joins TRBV10-3 to TRBJ1-1; the D gene is possibly TRBD1 (5 bases). Trimming removed 6 bases at V and 1 base at J, with 9 bases between. Germline V gives CDR1 ENHRY, CDR2 SYGVKD. The CDR3 spans 13 residues. CDR3 protein: CAIRKQENTEAFF. The CDR3 DNA reads as TGTGCCATCAGGAAACAGGAGAACACTGAAGCTTTCTTT.

The DNA for the CDR3 is TGTGCCAGCAGTTACGAGGGGACTAGCGACTACGAGCAGTACTTC. Translating it yields CASSYEGTSDYEQYF. The rearrangement links TRBV6-5 to TRBJ2-7; 10 bases are a match to TRBD2. J was trimmed by 3 bases and V by 2 bases; bases with no gene match: 4. The CDR3 consists of 15 residues. The germline V gene has CDR1 MNHEY and CDR2 SVGAGI.

The chain uses TRBV5-4 and TRBJ1-4, with a tentative D call TRBD1 (5 bases). The germline V gene has CDR1 SGHNT and CDR2 YYREEE (reference sequence). V lost 3 bases and J 1 base, leaving 7 bases between the germline ends. This CDR3 spans 14 amino acids. This CDR3 is CASSWQGTNEKLFF. The CDR3 region has the DNA TGTGCCAGCAGCTGGCAGGGAACTAATGAAAAACTGTTTTTT. The full variable domain, in which reference TRBV5-4 and TRBJ1-4 provide the parts outside the CDR3, is ETGVTQSPTHLIKTRGQQVTLRCSSQSGHNTVSWYQQALGQGPQFIFQYYREEENGRGNFPPRFSGLQFPNYSSELNVNALELDDSALYLCASSWQGTNEKLFFGSGTQLSVL.

The gene calls are TRBV19 and TRBJ1-1; 11 positions match TRBD1. V lost 5 bases to trimming and J lost 7 bases; unmatched junction nucleotides: 6. Germline assignment: CDR1 LNHDA and CDR2 SQIVND (reference sequence). The CDR3 consists of 14 residues. The chain's CDR3 is CASSRDRGVDEAFF. DNA of the CDR3: TGTGCCAGTAGTCGGGACAGGGGGGTCGATGAAGCTTTCTTT.

This clone showed up just once. The rearrangement uses TRBV4-1 and TRBJ2-1, with unresolved D. This CDR3 comprises 14 residues. V was pared by 4 bases and J by 2 bases, with 9 bases between. The germline V gene encodes CDR1 MGHRA and CDR2 YSYEKL. The CDR3 DNA sequence: TGCGCCAGCAGCCCCACGCGGCCCTACAATGAGCAGTTCTTC. This encodes CASSPTRPYNEQFF.

This CDR3 reads CASSFRTSGARNEQFF. For the CDR3, the DNA is TGCGCCAGCAGCTTCAGGACTAGCGGAGCCCGCAATGAGCAGTTCTTC. The rearrangement uses TRBV5-1 and TRBJ2-1; 10 nucleotides agree with TRBD2. Germline CDR1 SGHRS, CDR2 YFSETQ. CDR3 length: 16 amino acids. V shed 2 bases and J 6 bases; nucleotides not matched to a gene: 8.

The chain combines TRBV9 with TRBJ1-2; 8 bases map to TRBD1. CDR1 is SGDLS and CDR2 is YYNGEE in the germline V gene. The CDR3 runs to 15 residues. The junction had 7 bases not matched to a gene; V was cut back by 4 bases and J by 2 bases. The chain's CDR3 is CASSPATGVNYGYTF. The CDR3 DNA reads as TGTGCCAGCAGCCCCGCGACAGGGGTGAACTATGGCTACACCTTC.

The chain links TRBV24-1 to TRBJ2-1, with 8 bases fitting TRBD2. V trimming: 3 bases; J trimming: 0 bases; junction bases outside the gene matches: 3. CDR1 KGHDR and CDR2 SFDVKD come from the germline V gene. The CDR3 consists of 16 residues. The CDR3 DNA reads TGTGCCACCAGTGATCGCGGGGGGAGCTCCTACAATGAGCAGTTCTTC. This translates into CATSDRGGSSYNEQFF.

This clone was found a few times. The chain links TRBV4-2 to TRBJ2-7; D gene uncertain. The CDR3 is 16 residues long. Germline V gene sequence: CDR1 LGHNA, CDR2 YNFKEQ. V lost 0 bases and J 0 bases, leaving 12 bases between the germline ends. CDR3 in DNA: TGTGCCAGCAGCCAAGAAGTGACGGAGAGCTCCTACGAGCAGTACTTC. It translates to CASSQEVTESSYEQYF.

CDR3 in DNA: TGCGCCAGCAGCGGGACAGAGAACTATGGCTACACCTTC. This translates into CASSGTENYGYTF. The rearrangement joins TRBV10-1 to TRBJ1-2; 7 nucleotides line up with TRBD1. The CDR3 totals 13 residues. From germline, CDR1 is WNHNN and CDR2 SYGVQD (reference sequence). Trimming cost V 6 bases and J 2 bases; bases outside gene matches: 3.